These T cell receptor beta chains were read from a single sample in a study of OX40 agonist ivuxolimab in advanced cancers. TCRdb's copy holds only in-frame clones and misses some; the assay was immunoSEQ multiplex PCR. The sample has some 58,000 clones; 75% to 90% are singletons. Sequencing was performed on CD4+ or CD8+ T cells sorted from blood, taken in a trial of the OX40 agonist ivuxolimab. The receptors originated from an adult with an advanced solid tumor such as melanoma, head and neck, liver or kidney cancer. Each CDR3 is given with its conserved first and last residue. D genes are given only for firm matches.

TRBJ2-2	-	TRBV18	CASSPSGELFF
TRBJ2-1	TRBD2	TRBV5-1	CASSLGLAGSEQFF
TRBJ2-7	TRBD1	TRBV11-3	CASSLGAGGEQYF
TRBJ2-7	-	TRBV19	CASSDSNEQYF
TRBJ2-5	-	TRBV29-1	CSVLRGAETQYF
TRBJ1-1	-	TRBV11-3	CASSLGPGTEAFF
TRBJ2-3	TRBD1	TRBV23-1	CASSQLWQGDPTDTQYF
TRBJ2-3	-	TRBV28	CASSPFGVTDTQYF
TRBJ1-1	TRBD1	TRBV7-9	CASSLPPTGGRNTEAFF
TRBJ1-5	-	TRBV5-1	CASSLEPWTRPQHF
TRBJ2-3	-	TRBV9	CASSVGRARDTDTQYF
TRBJ2-1	TRBD2	TRBV19	CASRRTSGRFNEQFF
TRBJ1-4	-	TRBV4-1	CASSQGGPGREKLFF
TRBJ1-1	-	TRBV11-2	CASGRVMNTEAFF
TRBJ1-2	TRBD1	TRBV10-3	CAIGGQGGSYGYTF
TRBJ2-7	-	TRBV6-6	CASSYSGAGDEQYF
TRBJ1-1	TRBD1	TRBV19	CASSLPGTGGGEAFF
TRBJ2-1	TRBD2	TRBV28	CASTSSGLAGDNEQFF
TRBJ2-1	-	TRBV11-2	CASNNHGDNEQFF
TRBJ2-5	-	TRBV2	CASSEIHRQETQYF
TRBJ2-3	-	TRBV19	CASRNGHYRTDTQYF
TRBJ2-3	-	TRBV15	CATSRELVGSTDTQYF
TRBJ1-2	-	TRBV4-1	CASSQTTFSTGLKERGYTF
TRBJ2-7	-	TRBV27	CASSPFGSYEQYF
TRBJ2-3	TRBD1	TRBV4-1	CASSQTTGTGGGDTQYF
TRBJ2-3	TRBD2	TRBV19	CASSSTGTSGRLTDTQYF
TRBJ2-7	-	TRBV28	CASSMPGTLYYEQYF
TRBJ1-5	-	TRBV5-6	CASSLGTVYNQPQHF
TRBJ2-1	-	TRBV7-9	CASRPVQSPSHEQFF
TRBJ1-4	-	TRBV28	CASRGRESRTNEKLFF
TRBJ2-1	TRBD2	TRBV29-1	CSVSPSGSYEQFF
TRBJ2-3	-	TRBV11-2	CASSLAPSVSSSTDTQYF
TRBJ2-7	-	TRBV5-1	CASSFEGGFREQYF
TRBJ2-3	-	TRBV9	CASSVTKDTQYF
TRBJ2-3	-	TRBV9	CASSVGDTQYF
TRBJ2-2	-	TRBV9	CASSLGSLGTGELFF
TRBJ1-6	-	TRBV5-1	CASSLGGTSSYNSPLHF
TRBJ2-2	-	TRBV6-6	CASSYAGGELFF
TRBJ1-5	-	TRBV2	CASSRSRGNQPQHF
TRBJ1-5	-	TRBV4-1	CASSQAIIRGGNQPQHF
TRBJ2-1	-	TRBV10-2	CASSEPTGGPGMHNEQFF
TRBJ2-6	-	TRBV27	CASSLYSRGAGANVLTF
TRBJ1-5	-	TRBV6-6	CASRPFEAVRSPQHF
TRBJ2-1	TRBD2	TRBV2	CASRATSGMGYEQFF
TRBJ2-3	-	TRBV2	CASSSRDMVSDTQYF
TRBJ2-4	-	TRBV6-1	CASHRQGGDIQYF